Listed below are T cell receptor beta chains from one sample, sequenced in a study of blood T cell repertoires in COVID-19. Sequencing was performed with immunoSEQ multiplex PCR; in TCRdb, only in-frame clones are kept and a portion is missing. The sample includes 60,000 to 85,000 clones, roughly nine tenths seen only once; the top ten take 4.5% to 5%. Sequences were obtained from peripheral blood. These receptor sequences come from a woman aged 45-65 years with active COVID-19. Both conserved end residues are part of each CDR3. D genes are given only for firm matches. The size of a clone is reported for some rows only, either as once, few or many, or as a class for expanded clones.

>NA|TRBV7-9|15|TRBD2|TRBJ2-2
CASSHSGGRTGELFF
TGTGCCAGCAGTCACTCGGGGGGGCGCACCGGGGAGCTGTTTTTT
>NA|TRBV7-7|16|NA|TRBJ1-5
CASSPDSNDSNQPQHF
TGTGCTAGCAGCCCAGACAGTAACGATAGCAATCAGCCCCAGCATTTT
>NA|TRBV19|14|NA|TRBJ2-7
CASSTRDTTYEQYF
TGTGCCAGTAGTACTAGGGACACCACCTACGAGCAGTACTTC
>NA|TRBV9|11|NA|TRBJ2-3
CASSVQDTQYF
TGTGCCAGCAGCGTTCAAGATACGCAGTATTTT
>NA|TRBV7-8|19|TRBD2|TRBJ2-7
CASSARGGLAGGSVYEQYF
TGTGCCAGCAGCGCGAGAGGGGGACTAGCGGGAGGATCCGTCTACGAGCAGTACTTC
>NA|TRBV2|13|TRBD2|TRBJ2-5
CASRPAGAETQYF
TGTGCCAGCAGACCAGCGGGGGCGGAGACCCAGTACTTC
>once|TRBV30|14|NA|TRBJ1-6
CAWSGTEDNSPLHF
TGTGCCTGGAGTGGCACCGAGGATAATTCACCCCTCCACTTT
>NA|TRBV9|14|TRBD1|TRBJ2-7
CASSVGTGFYEQYF
TGTGCCAGCAGCGTCGGGACAGGGTTTTACGAGCAGTACTTC
>NA|TRBV15|16|NA|TRBJ2-5
CATSRDIAAGQETQYF
TGTGCCACCAGCAGAGATATTGCGGCGGGGCAAGAGACCCAGTACTTC
>NA|TRBV6-1|12|NA|TRBJ2-4
CASSGDLDIQYF
TGTGCCAGCAGTGGAGACTTGGACATTCAGTACTTC
>NA|TRBV11-2|17|TRBD1|TRBJ1-4
CASSFTGGGSINEKLFF
TGTGCCAGCAGCTTTACAGGGGGCGGATCTATTAATGAAAAACTGTTTTTT
>NA|TRBV3-1/TRBV3-2|13|NA|TRBJ2-1
CASSQVTSNEQFF
TGTGCCAGCAGCCAGGTGACTAGTAATGAGCAGTTCTTC
>NA|TRBV7-6|14|TRBD1|TRBJ2-7
CASSLRTGGDEQYF
TGTGCCAGCAGCTTACGGACAGGGGGGGACGAGCAGTACTTC
>NA|TRBV11-2|14|NA|TRBJ2-7
CASSLEQGTGEQYF
TGTGCCAGCAGCTTAGAGCAGGGAACTGGCGAGCAGTACTTC
>NA|TRBV27|16|NA|TRBJ2-3
CASSLMARGGADTQYF
TGTGCCAGCAGTTTAATGGCTCGAGGGGGAGCAGATACGCAGTATTTT
>NA|TRBV14|20|TRBD1|TRBJ2-7
CASSQDLRGQGWGSSYEQYF
TGTGCCAGCAGCCAAGATCTTCGAGGACAGGGATGGGGCAGCTCCTACGAGCAGTACTTC
>NA|TRBV2|13|TRBD1|TRBJ1-2
CASSVRQGDGYTF
TGTGCCAGCAGCGTCCGACAGGGTGATGGCTACACCTTC
>NA|TRBV2|11|NA|TRBJ2-7
CASSMGLEQYF
TGTGCCAGCAGTATGGGACTCGAGCAGTACTTC
>NA|TRBV15|15|NA|TRBJ1-2
CATSRPGEGTYGYTF
TGTGCCACCAGCAGACCCGGGGAGGGGACCTATGGCTACACCTTC
>NA|TRBV5-1|15|NA|TRBJ2-7
CASSLGTPDLYEQYF
TGCGCCAGCAGCTTGGGGACTCCCGACCTTTACGAGCAGTACTTC
>NA|TRBV5-6|17|TRBD1|TRBJ2-2
CASSPDRGGRNTGELFF
TGTGCCAGCAGCCCCGACAGGGGGGGGCGGAACACCGGGGAGCTGTTTTTT
>NA|TRBV6-5|13|NA|TRBJ1-2
CASRETVNYGYTF
TGTGCCAGCAGGGAGACAGTTAACTATGGCTACACCTTC
>once|TRBV6-5|14|TRBD2|TRBJ2-5
CASSPLAGVGTQYF
TGTGCCAGCAGTCCACTGGCGGGGGTGGGGACCCAGTACTTC
>NA|TRBV5-1|12|TRBD1|TRBJ1-2
CASSGDRGGYTF
TGCGCCAGCAGCGGGGACAGGGGAGGCTACACCTTC
>NA|TRBV28|14|NA|TRBJ2-5
CASSPRLKQETQYF
TGTGCCAGCAGCCCCAGGTTGAAGCAAGAGACCCAGTACTTC
>NA|TRBV5-1|12|NA|TRBJ2-1
CASSLDSGEQFF
TGCGCCAGCAGCTTGGATAGCGGCGAGCAGTTCTTC
>once|TRBV5-1|14|NA|TRBJ2-5
CASSPLGMQETQYF
TGCGCCAGCAGCCCACTAGGGATGCAAGAGACCCAGTACTTC
>NA|TRBV6-5|14|TRBD1|TRBJ1-5
CASRQTGVNQPQHF
TGTGCCAGCAGACAGACAGGGGTAAATCAGCCCCAGCATTTT
>NA|TRBV19|16|NA|TRBJ1-1
CASKVHFGVLDTEAFF
TGTGCCAGTAAGGTTCACTTCGGGGTTTTGGACACTGAAGCTTTCTTT
>NA|TRBV9|13|TRBD2|TRBJ2-7
CASSVVTSDEQYF
TGTGCCAGCAGCGTAGTGACTAGCGACGAGCAGTACTTC
>NA|TRBV10-1|14|NA|TRBJ2-2
CASSEGGFTGELFF
TGCGCCAGCAGTGAGGGAGGCTTCACCGGGGAGCTGTTTTTT
>NA|TRBV3-1/TRBV3-2|14|TRBD1|TRBJ2-1
CASSQTTGFNEQFF
TGTGCCAGCAGCCAAACGACAGGGTTTAATGAGCAGTTCTTC
>NA|TRBV30|14|NA|TRBJ2-2
CAWRTSTNTGELFF
TGTGCCTGGAGAACGAGTACGAACACCGGGGAGCTGTTTTTT
>NA|TRBV25-1|15|TRBD1|TRBJ2-1
CASSEYRGQAGEQFF
TGTGCCAGCAGTGAATATCGGGGACAGGCGGGGGAGCAGTTCTTC
>NA|TRBV7-7|13|TRBD2|TRBJ2-2
CASSSSGTGELFF
TGTGCTAGCAGCTCTAGCGGGACGGGGGAGCTGTTTTTT
>NA|TRBV3-1/TRBV3-2|15|NA|TRBJ2-5
CASSQPRLGGETQYF
TGTGCCAGCAGCCAACCGCGACTAGGAGGCGAGACCCAGTACTTC
>NA|TRBV9|14|NA|TRBJ2-5
CASSFHLAQETQYF
TGTGCCAGCAGCTTCCACCTAGCACAAGAGACCCAGTACTTC
>NA|TRBV3-1/TRBV3-2|18|TRBD2|TRBJ2-7
CASSQDHLSSGMTYEQYF
TGTGCCAGCAGCCAAGATCACCTTTCTAGCGGGATGACCTACGAGCAGTACTTC
>NA|TRBV5-1|13|TRBD1|TRBJ2-1
CASSLDRGNEQFF
TGCGCCAGCAGCTTGGACAGGGGGAATGAGCAGTTCTTC
>NA|TRBV7-9|14|NA|TRBJ2-7
CASSYRDWPYEQYF
TGTGCCAGCAGCTACCGGGACTGGCCCTACGAGCAGTACTTC
>few|TRBV4-1|16|NA|TRBJ2-3
CASSPARGSSTDTQYF
TGCGCCAGCAGCCCCGCGAGGGGGTCTAGCACAGATACGCAGTATTTT
>NA|TRBV7-3|13|NA|TRBJ2-1
CASSLKSGTEQFF
TGTGCCAGCAGCTTAAAATCGGGAACCGAGCAGTTCTTC
>NA|TRBV7-9|14|NA|TRBJ2-1
CASSSTGGPNEQFF
TGTGCCAGCAGCTCGACCGGAGGGCCGAATGAGCAGTTCTTC
>NA|TRBV21-1|16|NA|TRBJ2-1
CASKTGTSGPYNEQFF
TGTGCCAGCAAAACGGGGACTAGCGGTCCCTACAATGAGCAGTTCTTC
>NA|TRBV19|16|NA|TRBJ2-6
CASRPEGASGANVLTF
TGTGCCAGTAGGCCCGAGGGAGCTTCTGGGGCCAACGTCCTGACTTTC
>NA|TRBV24-1|16|TRBD1|TRBJ2-1
CATSDPGQSSYNEQFF
TGTGCCACCAGTGATCCGGGACAGAGCTCCTACAATGAGCAGTTCTTC
>NA|TRBV4-1|14|TRBD1|TRBJ1-1
CASSGRDRGSEAFF
TGCGCCAGCAGCGGAAGGGACAGGGGGTCTGAAGCTTTCTTT
>NA|TRBV5-6|14|TRBD1|TRBJ2-7
CASSADRGRNEQYF
TGTGCCAGCAGCGCTGACAGGGGTAGGAACGAGCAGTACTTC
>NA|TRBV4-1|14|NA|TRBJ2-3
CASSQVVVTDTQYF
TGCGCCAGCAGCCAAGTCGTCGTCACAGATACGCAGTATTTT
>NA|TRBV30|16|TRBD1|TRBJ1-2
CAWGGIGTAPNYGYTF
TGTGCCTGGGGGGGAATAGGGACAGCCCCTAACTATGGCTACACCTTC
>NA|TRBV6-5|16|TRBD2|TRBJ2-7
CASSYQPGTSLDEQYF
TGTGCCAGCAGTTACCAACCAGGGACTAGCCTCGACGAGCAGTACTTC
>NA|TRBV2|16|TRBD2|TRBJ2-1
CASSFGTSGISNEQFF
TGTGCCAGCAGTTTTGGAACTAGCGGGATCTCGAATGAGCAGTTCTTC
>NA|TRBV4-1|15|TRBD2|TRBJ2-7
CASSLERESPYEQYF
TGCGCCAGCAGCCTGGAGCGGGAGTCCCCCTACGAGCAGTACTTC
>NA|TRBV25-1|14|NA|TRBJ1-4
CASSEGGRMEKLFF
TGTGCCAGCAGTGAAGGGGGGAGGATGGAAAAACTGTTTTTT
>NA|TRBV9|14|TRBD2|TRBJ2-7
CASSVSSGSDEQYF
TGTGCCAGCAGCGTGAGTAGCGGGAGCGACGAGCAGTACTTC